The sequence of this T cell receptor beta chain was determined in a study of T cell responses to AZD1222 COVID-19 vaccine. Study findings and constraints: Spike-specific TCR repertoires showed rising breadth and depth after two AZD1222 doses. Nearly half of unique spike-specific TCRs reportedly avoided B.1.351 and B.1.1.7 mutated regions.

This table comes from immunoSEQ multiplex PCR, and its TCRdb copy is limited to in-frame clones, with some not included. Counted here are fewer than 150,000 clones, 92% occurring once; the ten biggest clones make up around 8.2%. The V and J ends lost 6 bases and 1 base respectively, with 3 bases between them. The CDR3 totals 11 residues. CDR1 LGHDT and CDR2 YNNKEL come from the germline V gene (reference sequence). With respect to this clone: The antigen is not known. This sample also contains other DNA sequences that code for the same CDR3.

This chain links TRBV3-1 (or the pseudogene TRBV3-2) with TRBJ2-5; D gene uncertain. This TCR came from an adult who received the AZD1222 COVID-19 vaccine. Specimen: peripheral blood, collected 28 days after the second AZD1222 dose. In DNA form, the CDR3 reads TGTGCCAGCAGTCTCCAAGAGACCCAGTACTTC. Translating it yields CASSLQETQYF.